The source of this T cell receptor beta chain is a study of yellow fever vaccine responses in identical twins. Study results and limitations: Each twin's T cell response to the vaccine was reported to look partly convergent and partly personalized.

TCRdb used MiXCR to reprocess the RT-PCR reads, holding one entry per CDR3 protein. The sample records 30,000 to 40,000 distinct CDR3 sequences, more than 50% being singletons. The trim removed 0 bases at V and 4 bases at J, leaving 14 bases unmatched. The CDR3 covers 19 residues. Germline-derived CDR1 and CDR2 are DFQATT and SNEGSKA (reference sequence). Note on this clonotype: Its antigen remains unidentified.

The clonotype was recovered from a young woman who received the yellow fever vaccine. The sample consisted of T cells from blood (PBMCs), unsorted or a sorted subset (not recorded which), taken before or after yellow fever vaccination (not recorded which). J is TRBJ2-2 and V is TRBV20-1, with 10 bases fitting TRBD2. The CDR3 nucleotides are TGCAGTGCTAGAGATTTTCTAGCGGGAGAAACTAAGGGCACCGGGGAGCTGTTTTTT. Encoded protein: CSARDFLAGETKGTGELFF.